Presented here are 24 T cell receptor beta chains from one specimen sequenced in a study of a mutant IDH1 vaccine in newly diagnosed glioma. These receptors have no identified antigens. Libraries were prepared by immunoSEQ multiplex PCR; TCRdb keeps only in-frame clonotypes and omits some of them. This sample has some 54,000 clones, with 84% found just once. Time point: week 35, safety follow-up. All doses held 300 ug of mutant IDH1 20-mer peptide, with topical imiquimod. Specimen: PBMCs, collected from a glioma patient whose treatment included an IDH1 peptide vaccine. Every receptor here comes from a woman in her late teens or twenties with glioma.

The genes are TRBV19 and TRBJ1-4, with a possible D match to TRBD1 (5 bases). The CDR3 totals 15 residues. The V end was cut by 8 bases, the J end by 7 bases, with 20 bases between. Germline CDR1 is LNHDA and CDR2 is SQIVND (reference sequence). CDR3 bases: TGTGCCAGTGCCTGGGGCGCGACCTCAAGTGAAAAACTGTTTTTT. As protein: CASAWGATSSEKLFF. Looking up the rest from reference TRBV19 and TRBJ1-4 gives the full variable domain: DGGITQSPKYLFRKEGQNVTLSCEQNLNHDAMYWYRQDPGQGLRLIYYSQIVNDFQKGDIAEGYSVSREKKESFPLTVTSAQKNPTAFYLCASAWGATSSEKLFFGSGTQLSVL.

The chain couples TRBV27 to TRBJ1-2; TRBD1 is a possible D gene (5 bases). Trimming cost V 0 bases and J 4 bases, with 9 bases left between them. From germline, CDR1 is MNHEY and CDR2 SMNVEV (reference sequence). CDR3 length equals 14 residues. The CDR3 sequence is CASSLSVTVYGYTF. The CDR3 bases are TGTGCCAGCAGTTTATCGGTGACAGTCTATGGCTACACCTTC.

This chain links TRBV11-3 with TRBJ2-1; D is unclear. V lost 4 bases and J 5 bases, leaving 15 bases between the germline ends. Germline V gene data show CDR1 as SGHNT and CDR2 as YENEEA. The CDR3 has 15 amino acids. The CDR3 protein is CASSSSRQFNNEQFF. The CDR3 DNA reads TGTGCCAGCAGCTCGAGTCGCCAATTCAACAATGAGCAGTTCTTC. The full variable domain, rest sourced from reference TRBV11-3 and TRBJ2-1, is EAGVVQSPRYKIIEKKQPVAFWCNPISGHNTLYWYLQNLGQGPELLIRYENEEAVDDSQLPKDRFSAERLKGVDSTLKIQPAELGDSAVYLCASSSSRQFNNEQFFGPGTRLTVL.

This clone appeared once. The V and J genes are TRBV19 and TRBJ1-5, with 12 nucleotides matching TRBD1. J gave up 1 base and V 5 bases, and 3 bases lay outside the gene matches. The V gene's germline CDR1 is LNHDA and CDR2 SQIVND (reference sequence). This CDR3 is 16 amino acids long. The CDR3 nucleotides read TGTGCCAGTAGTGCCGGGACAGGGGGCAGCAATCAGCCCCAGCATTTT. It encodes CASSAGTGGSNQPQHF.

The table lists this clone with a count of one. The V call is TRBV6-4, the J call TRBJ2-3, with TRBD1 matching over 9 bases. Germline V lookup: CDR1 MRHNA, CDR2 SNTAGT. With V trimmed by 4 bases and J by 4 bases, 9 bases remained unmatched. The CDR3 totals 16 residues. The CDR3: CASSAEPGQGSDTQYF. The CDR3, as DNA: TGTGCCAGCAGTGCCGAACCGGGACAGGGTTCAGATACGCAGTATTTT.

This chain uses TRBV6-5 with TRBJ2-2; 8 bases are a match to TRBD1. Germline V gene data show CDR1 as MNHEY and CDR2 as SVGAGI. The V and J ends lost 0 bases and 6 bases, in that order; junction bases with no gene match: 0. The CDR3 is made up of 14 amino acids. For the CDR3, the DNA is TGTGCCAGCAGTTACTCGACAGGGGCCGGGGAGCTGTTTTTT. As protein: CASSYSTGAGELFF.

V and J are TRBV5-4 and TRBJ2-1; 8 bases match TRBD2. Germline V gene lookup returns CDR1 SGHNT and CDR2 YYREEE (reference sequence). The CDR3 is 16 residues long. The V and J ends lost 4 bases and 15 bases, in that order; junction bases with no gene match: 21. CDR3 amino acids: CASSAPAASGYEQSFF. In nucleotides, the CDR3 is TGTGCCAGCAGCGCCCCCGCTGCTAGCGGGTACGAGCAGTCGTTCTTC.

The chain carries TRBV14 and TRBJ2-5, with 10 positions matching TRBD1. CDR3 length: 17 amino acids. The J segment lost 1 base and the V segment lost 1 base, leaving 6 bases of the junction unmatched. CDR1 and CDR2 from the germline V gene are SGHDN and FVKESK. The CDR3 reads CASSQGARDRGQETQYF. In DNA, the CDR3 is TGTGCCAGCAGCCAAGGGGCCCGGGACAGGGGCCAAGAGACCCAGTACTTC.

This chain uses TRBV4-2 with TRBJ2-7, with D perhaps assigned TRBD1 or TRBD2 (7 bases each). Germline CDR1 is LGHNA and CDR2 is YNFKEQ. The V and J ends lost 8 bases and 2 bases respectively, with 19 bases between them. The CDR3 has 15 amino acids. The CDR3: CASGREFTGAYEQYF. In nucleotides, the CDR3 is TGTGCCAGCGGGAGGGAATTCACAGGGGCCTACGAGCAGTACTTC.

This chain links TRBV5-6 with TRBJ1-5; D might be TRBD1 (6 bases). Trimming shortened V by 4 bases and J by 3 bases, and 11 bases separated the two germline ends. The germline V gene has CDR1 SGHDT and CDR2 YYEEEE. This CDR3 region has 14 residues. CDR3 loop: CASSPGQNNQPQHF. The CDR3 nucleotides are TGTGCCAGCAGCCCGGGACAAAACAATCAGCCCCAGCATTTT.

The J gene is TRBJ2-1, the V gene TRBV5-4; perhaps TRBD1 as D (6 bases). Germline V gene data show CDR1 as SGHNT and CDR2 as YYREEE (reference sequence). Deletions cut 0 bases from V and 4 bases from J, with 17 bases between. The CDR3 loop spans 17 amino acids. CDR3 protein: CASSLEARVRGYNEQFF. The DNA for the CDR3 is TGTGCCAGCAGCTTGGAGGCACGGGTGAGGGGGTACAATGAGCAGTTCTTC.

With respect to this clone: The DNA is omitted, as the CDR3 cannot be located on it reliably, and the CDR3 follows TCRdb's listing. The chain uses TRBV6-5 and TRBJ2-2. Germline V gives CDR1 MNHEY, CDR2 SVGAGI. Including both end residues, the CDR3 is 13 amino acids long. CDR3 in amino acids: CASCFLVAGELFF.

The chain combines TRBV5-1 with TRBJ1-6; D uncertain. The V gene's germline CDR1 is SGHRS and CDR2 YFSETQ. The CDR3 consists of 15 residues. Deletions cut 7 bases from V and 7 bases from J, with 18 bases between. CDR3 protein: CASARTSRWNSPLHF. The CDR3 nucleotides are TGCGCCAGCGCCAGGACCTCAAGGTGGAATTCACCCCTCCACTTT.

The V and J genes are TRBV29-1 and TRBJ2-1; D perhaps matches TRBD2 (6 bases). Trimming took 8 bases from V and 4 from J, leaving 21 bases between them. The CDR3 has 15 residues. Looked up from germline, CDR1 is SQVTM and CDR2 is ANQGSEA. This CDR3 reads CSPIPRLGKYNEQFF. The CDR3 coding sequence is TGCAGCCCAATACCCCGACTAGGGAAATACAATGAGCAGTTCTTC.

The rearrangement uses TRBV7-2 and TRBJ2-3; a weak D match, TRBD1 (5 bases). The CDR3 is made up of 16 amino acids. Germline V gene data show CDR1 as SGHTA and CDR2 as FQGNSA. V was shortened by 1 base and J by 2 bases, with 13 bases between the two germline ends. The CDR3 DNA reads as TGTGCCAGCAGCTTAGGGTGGGCAGGGTCCACAGATACGCAGTATTTT. This sequence encodes CASSLGWAGSTDTQYF.

The J gene is TRBJ2-7, the V gene TRBV2; no firm D call. Per germline, CDR1 SNHLY and CDR2 FYNNEI. The CDR3 is 13 residues long. V dropped 6 bases and J dropped 2 bases, with 11 bases sitting between them. The CDR3 sequence: CASSPDGAYEQYF. CDR3 sequence (DNA): TGTGCCAGCAGCCCGGACGGAGCCTACGAGCAGTACTTC.

This clone was counted a few times. V and J are TRBV4-1 and TRBJ1-5; tentatively, D is TRBD1 (6 bases). V lost 0 bases and J 3 bases, leaving 18 bases between the germline ends. The CDR3 totals 18 residues. Germline CDR1 and CDR2: MGHRA and YSYEKL. Here the CDR3 DNA reads TGCGCCAGCAGCCAAGATATAGGGGGTGGGTTCATCAATCAGCCCCAGCATTTT. This codes for CASSQDIGGGFINQPQHF.

About this clone itself: One end of the junction does not line up with germline, which may come from a read error. The chain joins TRBV2 to TRBJ2-1; D unclear. The CDR3 is 11 residues long. Looked up from germline, CDR1 is SNHLY and CDR2 is FYNNEI. This CDR3 is CASTEMYEQFF. CDR3 in DNA: TGTGCCAGCACTGAAATGTATGAGCAGTTCTTC.

The chain carries TRBV27 and TRBJ2-1, with a tentative D call TRBD2 (5 bases). The CDR3 is 16 amino acids. Germline V CDR1 and CDR2: MNHEY, SMNVEV (reference sequence). V was cut by 0 bases and J by 0 bases, with 9 bases left in between. CDR3 loop: CASSLSTGNSYNEQFF. CDR3 nucleotides: TGTGCCAGCAGTTTATCGACGGGGAACTCCTACAATGAGCAGTTCTTC.

The chain carries TRBV10-2 and TRBJ2-7, with 12 bases lining up with TRBD2. V was clipped by 5 bases and J by 2 bases; unmatched bases: 4. The CDR3 has 15 amino acids. The germline CDR1 and CDR2 sequences are WSHSY and SAAADI. The CDR3 loop is CASSSLAGGPYEQYF. In nucleotides, the CDR3 is TGCGCCAGCAGTTCCCTAGCGGGAGGGCCCTACGAGCAGTACTTC.

In its sample, this clone was seen once. The V call is TRBV5-1, the J call TRBJ2-1; TRBD1 agrees at 10 bases. The CDR3 has 15 residues. Per germline, CDR1 SGHRS and CDR2 YFSETQ. Unmatched junction bases numbered 3, after V lost 4 bases and J lost 2 bases. The CDR3 coding sequence is TGCGCCAGCAGCGCCGGGACAGGGGCCTACAATGAGCAGTTCTTC. Its protein product is CASSAGTGAYNEQFF. The full variable domain, rest sourced from reference TRBV5-1 and TRBJ2-1, is KAGVTQTPRYLIKTRGQQVTLSCSPISGHRSVSWYQQTPGQGLQFLFEYFSETQRNKGNFPGRFSGRQFSNSRSEMNVSTLELGDSALYLCASSAGTGAYNEQFFGPGTRLTVL.

This rearrangement joins TRBV5-6 to TRBJ2-5, with D hard to call. With 2 bases removed from V and 1 base from J, the gap between germline ends came to 3 bases. CDR3 length: 12 amino acids. Germline CDR1 reads SGHDT; CDR2 reads YYEEEE. DNA of the CDR3: TGTGCCAGCAGCTTTTTCCAAGAGACCCAGTACTTC. It yields the protein CASSFFQETQYF.

The chain joins TRBV2 to TRBJ2-7; D may be TRBD2 (5 bases). This CDR3 region has 13 residues. Deletions cut 5 bases from V and 2 bases from J, with 10 bases between. The germline V gene encodes CDR1 SNHLY and CDR2 FYNNEI. CDR3 DNA sequence: TGTGCCAGCAGTCAAACTAGAGCCTACGAGCAGTACTTC. It translates to CASSQTRAYEQYF.

The chain uses TRBV21-1 and TRBJ2-5; TRBD2, the table's D call, lacks a check against the DNA. TRBV21-1 is shown as a pseudogene. CDR3 length: 14 residues. As DNA, the CDR3 is TGTGCCAGCAGCTCCCCGAGGAACCAAGAGACCCAGTACTTC. This encodes CASSSPRNQETQYF.